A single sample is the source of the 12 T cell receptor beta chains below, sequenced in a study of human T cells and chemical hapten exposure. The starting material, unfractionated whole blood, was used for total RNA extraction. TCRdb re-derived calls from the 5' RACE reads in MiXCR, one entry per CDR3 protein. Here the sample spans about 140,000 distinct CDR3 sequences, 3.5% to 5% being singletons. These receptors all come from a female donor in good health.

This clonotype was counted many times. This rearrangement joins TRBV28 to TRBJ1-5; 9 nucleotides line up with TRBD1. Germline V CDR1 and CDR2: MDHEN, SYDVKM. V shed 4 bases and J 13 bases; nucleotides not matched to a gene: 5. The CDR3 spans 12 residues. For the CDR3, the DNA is TGTGCCAGCAGTTATCAGGGACAGGGACAGCATTTT. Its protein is CASSYQGQGQHF. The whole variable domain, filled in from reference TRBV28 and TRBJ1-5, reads DVKVTQSSRYLVKRTGEKVFLECVQDMDHENMFWYRQDPGLGLRLIYFSYDVKMKEKGDIPEGYSVSREKKERFSLILESASTNQTSMYLCASSYQGQGQHFGDGTRLSIL.

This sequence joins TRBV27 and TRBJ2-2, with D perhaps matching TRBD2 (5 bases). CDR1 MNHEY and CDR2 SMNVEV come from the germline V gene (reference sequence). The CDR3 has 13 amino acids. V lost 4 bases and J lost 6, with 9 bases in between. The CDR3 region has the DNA TGTGCCAGCAGTTGTAGAGGGCCCGGGGAGCTGTTTTTT. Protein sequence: CASSCRGPGELFF.

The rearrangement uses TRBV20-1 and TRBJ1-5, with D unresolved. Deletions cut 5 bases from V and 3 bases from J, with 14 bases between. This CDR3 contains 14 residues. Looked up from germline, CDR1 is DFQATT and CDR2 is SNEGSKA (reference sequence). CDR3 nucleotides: TGCAGTGCTTCCCCCGACGGGGTCAATCAGCCCCAGCATTTT. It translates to CSASPDGVNQPQHF.

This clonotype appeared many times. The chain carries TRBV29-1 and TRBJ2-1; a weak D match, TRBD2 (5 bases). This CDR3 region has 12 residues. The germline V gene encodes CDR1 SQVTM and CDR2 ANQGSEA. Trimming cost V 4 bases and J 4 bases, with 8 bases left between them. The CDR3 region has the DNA TGCAGCGTTGTGACGGGGTACAATGAGCAGTTCTTC. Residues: CSVVTGYNEQFF.

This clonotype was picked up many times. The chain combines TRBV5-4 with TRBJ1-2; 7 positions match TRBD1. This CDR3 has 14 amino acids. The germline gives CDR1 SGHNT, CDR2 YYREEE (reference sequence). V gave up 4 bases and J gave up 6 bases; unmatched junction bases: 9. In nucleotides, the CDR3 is TGTGCCAGCAGCCCCCGGACAGGCGAAGATGGCTACACCTTC. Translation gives CASSPRTGEDGYTF. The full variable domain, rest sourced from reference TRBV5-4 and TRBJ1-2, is ETGVTQSPTHLIKTRGQQVTLRCSSQSGHNTVSWYQQALGQGPQFIFQYYREEENGRGNFPPRFSGLQFPNYSSELNVNALELDDSALYLCASSPRTGEDGYTFGSGTRLTVV.

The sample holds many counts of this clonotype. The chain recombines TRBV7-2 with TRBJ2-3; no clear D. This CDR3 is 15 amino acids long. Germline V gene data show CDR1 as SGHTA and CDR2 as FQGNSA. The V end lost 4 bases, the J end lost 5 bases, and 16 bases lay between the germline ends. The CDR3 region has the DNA TGTGCCAGCAGCTCACCTAGACTCTGGGGAGATACGCAGTATTTT. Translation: CASSSPRLWGDTQYF.

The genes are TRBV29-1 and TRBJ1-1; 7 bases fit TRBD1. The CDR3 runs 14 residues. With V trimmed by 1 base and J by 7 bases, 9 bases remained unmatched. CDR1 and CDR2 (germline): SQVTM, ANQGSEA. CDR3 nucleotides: TGCAGCGTTGAAGCACAGACAGGGACCCTTGAAGCTTTCTTT. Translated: CSVEAQTGTLEAFF. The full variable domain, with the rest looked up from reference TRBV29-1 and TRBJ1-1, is SAVISQKPSRDICQRGTSLTIQCQVDSQVTMMFWYRQQPGQSLTLIATANQGSEATYESGFVIDKFPISRPNLTFSTLTVSNMSPEDSSIYLCSVEAQTGTLEAFFGQGTRLTVV.

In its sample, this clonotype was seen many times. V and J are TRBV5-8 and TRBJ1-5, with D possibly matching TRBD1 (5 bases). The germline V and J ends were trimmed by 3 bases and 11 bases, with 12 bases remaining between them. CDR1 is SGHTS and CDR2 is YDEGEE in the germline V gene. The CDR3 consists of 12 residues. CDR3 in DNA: TGTGCCAGCAGCTGGGACGGCCTGACCCAGCATTTT. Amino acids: CASSWDGLTQHF.

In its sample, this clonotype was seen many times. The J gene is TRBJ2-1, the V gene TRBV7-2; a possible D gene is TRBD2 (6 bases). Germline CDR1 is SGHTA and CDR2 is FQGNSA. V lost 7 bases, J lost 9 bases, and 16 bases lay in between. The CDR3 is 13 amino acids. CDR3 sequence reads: CASIDPGRGEQFF. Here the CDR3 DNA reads TGTGCCAGCATCGACCCGGGGCGGGGTGAGCAGTTCTTC.

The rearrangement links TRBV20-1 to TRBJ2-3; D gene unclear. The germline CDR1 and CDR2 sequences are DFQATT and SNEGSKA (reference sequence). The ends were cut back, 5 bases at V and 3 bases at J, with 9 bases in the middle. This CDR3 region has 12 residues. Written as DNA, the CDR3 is TGCAGTGCTGGTTCAGGTACAGATACGCAGTATTTT. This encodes CSAGSGTDTQYF.

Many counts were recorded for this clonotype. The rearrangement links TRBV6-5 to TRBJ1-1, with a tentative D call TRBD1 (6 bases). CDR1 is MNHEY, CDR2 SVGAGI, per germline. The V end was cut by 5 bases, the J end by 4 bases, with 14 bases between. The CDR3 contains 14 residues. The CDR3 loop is CASSAGGQGTEAFF. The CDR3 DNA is TGTGCCAGCAGTGCGGGGGGGCAGGGCACTGAAGCTTTCTTT.

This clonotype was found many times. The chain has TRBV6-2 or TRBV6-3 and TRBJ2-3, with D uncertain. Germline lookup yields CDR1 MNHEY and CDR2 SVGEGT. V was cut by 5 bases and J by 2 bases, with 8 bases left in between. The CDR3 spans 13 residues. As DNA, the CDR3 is TGTGCCAGCAGTCAACGGCACACAGATACGCAGTATTTT. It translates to CASSQRHTDTQYF.